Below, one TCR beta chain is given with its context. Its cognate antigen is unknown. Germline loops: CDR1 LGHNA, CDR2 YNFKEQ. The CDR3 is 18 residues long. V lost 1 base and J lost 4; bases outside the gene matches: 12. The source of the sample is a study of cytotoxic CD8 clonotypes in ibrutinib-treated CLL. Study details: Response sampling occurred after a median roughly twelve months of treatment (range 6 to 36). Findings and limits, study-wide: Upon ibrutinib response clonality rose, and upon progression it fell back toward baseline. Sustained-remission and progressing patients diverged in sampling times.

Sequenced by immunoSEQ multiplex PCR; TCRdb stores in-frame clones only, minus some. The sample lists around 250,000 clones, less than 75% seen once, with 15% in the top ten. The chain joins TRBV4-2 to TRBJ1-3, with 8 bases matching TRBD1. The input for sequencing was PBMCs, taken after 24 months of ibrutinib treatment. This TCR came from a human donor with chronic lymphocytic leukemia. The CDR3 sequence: CASSQGEAGGVIGNTIYF. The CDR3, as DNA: TGTGCCAGCAGCCAAGGAGAGGCAGGGGGCGTCATCGGAAACACCATATATTTT.